This T cell receptor (beta chain) was sequenced during a study of T cells after yellow fever vaccination. This clonotype turned up a few times. Each CDR3 protein gets one entry after TCRdb re-called the 5' RACE reads with MiXCR. In the table there are some 350,000 distinct CDR3 sequences, almost 4% of which are singletons. CDR3 length equals 13 residues. Trimming took off 6 bases at V and 5 bases at J, with 13 bases between the two ends. Per germline, CDR1 SEHNR and CDR2 FQNEAQ (reference sequence). The input for sequencing was PBMCs, taken 5 days after the yellow fever booster vaccination. J is TRBJ2-5 and V is TRBV7-9, with D possibly matching TRBD2 (5 bases). This sequence originates from a man aged 18 to 29 who received the YFV17D yellow fever vaccine. The CDR3 DNA reads TGTGCCAGCAGGAAACTAGTAGGGGAGACCCAGTACTTC. Encoded protein: CASRKLVGETQYF. The whole variable domain, remainder taken from reference TRBV7-9 and TRBJ2-5, is DTGVSQNPRHKITKRGQNVTFRCDPISEHNRLYWYRQTLGQGPEFLTYFQNEAQLEKSRLLSDRFSAERPKGSFSTLEIQRTEQGDSAMYLCASRKLVGETQYFGPGTRLLVL.